This T cell receptor beta chain was profiled in a study of cytomegalovirus exposure and HLA in healthy donors. Overall study: Unique TCR beta sequences numbering some 120 million came from 150 million to 200 million T cells in an earlier analysis.

Primers included in the PCR were 60 Vbeta and 13 Jbeta primers. Here immunoSEQ multiplex PCR was the method, and the copy in TCRdb shows in-frame clones only, minus some. The sample has over 130,000 clones; 70% to 80% are singletons. Study-level findings and limits: Later analysis found that TCR beta chains associated with HLA were more clonally expanded than other, equally common chains. Productive status was seen about 90% or about 30% of the time for most TCR beta V segments in an earlier analysis.

With 2 bases clipped from V and 0 bases from J, the junction kept 3 bases outside the gene matches. The CDR3 loop spans 15 amino acids. Germline V CDR1 and CDR2: SGDLS, YYNGEE. About this clone: Its antigen is unidentified.

The chain has TRBV9 and TRBJ2-3; 7 bases agree with TRBD2. Input material: PBMCs. The sequence derives from a man aged 50 to 60 in good health and CMV-seropositive. The CDR3 sequence: CASSVSAGSTDTQYF. CDR3 in DNA: TGTGCCAGCAGCGTCTCAGCGGGGAGCACAGATACGCAGTATTTT.